The clone carrying this T cell receptor (beta chain) has just one count. As yet, its antigen is unknown. The data derive from a study of OX40 agonist ivuxolimab in advanced cancers. About the research overall: The patients received ivuxolimab by intravenous route every 2 weeks at 0.01 to 10 mg/kg. Patients with prior anti-PD-1, anti-PD-L1 or anti-CTLA-4 therapy were eligible; 35% to 50% had some. Study observations and caveats: Low clonal expansion, among the lowest seen, marked partial responders at 0.1-3.0 mg/kg.

The protocol was immunoSEQ multiplex PCR, while the TCRdb copy is restricted to in-frame clones and leaves out a portion. This table has around 56,000 clones, around 90% appearing once. The junction had 2 bases not matched to a gene; V was cut back by 1 base and J by 8 bases. This CDR3 spans 13 amino acids. Per the germline V gene, CDR1 is LNHNV and CDR2 is YYDKDF (reference sequence). The receptor was isolated from an adult with an advanced solid tumor such as melanoma, head and neck, liver or kidney cancer. The chain has TRBV15 and TRBJ2-1; 7 nucleotides align to TRBD2. Sequences were derived from CD4+ or CD8+ T cells sorted from blood, sampled in a trial of the OX40 agonist ivuxolimab. CDR3 in DNA: TGTGCCACCAGCAGAGCCCTAGCGGATGAGCAGTTCTTC. As protein: CATSRALADEQFF.